The 17 T cell receptor beta chains below were found in one sample sequenced in a study of T cell changes during pregnancy in multiple sclerosis. Sequencing used immunoSEQ multiplex PCR; TCRdb keeps in-frame clones, though not all of them. The sample comprises about 80,000 clones, about 91% of which are singletons, and about 1.5% rests with the top ten. The source material was peripheral blood, sampled before pregnancy. The receptors come from a female donor with multiple sclerosis, enrolled in a pregnancy study.

This clone came up once. This sequence joins TRBV19 and TRBJ2-3, with 8 bases aligning to TRBD2. CDR3 length: 14 residues. CDR1 and CDR2 (germline): LNHDA, SQIVND (reference sequence). With V trimmed by 9 bases and J by 3 bases, 8 bases remained unmatched. The chain's CDR3 is CASARGGFTDTQYF. The CDR3 DNA sequence: TGTGCCAGCGCTCGGGGGGGCTTTACAGATACGCAGTATTTT.

The J gene is TRBJ2-5, the V gene TRBV29-1, with TRBD2 matching 11 bases. V was clipped by 6 bases and J by 7 bases; unmatched bases: 10. This CDR3 is 14 amino acids long. Germline assignment: CDR1 SQVTM and CDR2 ANQGSEA. CDR3 region: CSVGGLAEIVTQYF. CDR3 coding DNA: TGCAGCGTGGGGGGACTAGCGGAAATTGTGACCCAGTACTTC.

The gene calls are TRBV2 and TRBJ1-1; 8 positions match TRBD1. With 4 bases clipped from V and 11 bases from J, the junction kept 9 bases outside the gene matches. Germline loops: CDR1 SNHLY, CDR2 FYNNEI. The CDR3 length is 13 residues. CDR3 nucleotides: TGTGCCAGCAGTGTTTGGGGGACAGGTCGGGCTTTCTTT. It encodes CASSVWGTGRAFF.

The chain combines TRBV11-2 with TRBJ2-3, with D uncertain. The CDR3 is 14 residues long. Trimming removed 3 bases at V and 2 bases at J, with 9 bases between. The germline CDR1 and CDR2 sequences are SGHAT and FQNNGV. CDR3 in amino acids: CASSFDIFTDTQYF. The CDR3 DNA reads as TGTGCCAGCAGCTTCGACATCTTCACAGATACGCAGTATTTT. The variable domain in full, completed from reference TRBV11-2 and TRBJ2-3, reads EAGVAQSPRYKIIEKRQSVAFWCNPISGHATLYWYQQILGQGPKLLIQFQNNGVVDDSQLPKDRFSAERLKGVDSTLKIQPAKLEDSAVYLCASSFDIFTDTQYFGPGTRLTVL.

This chain joins TRBV7-6 and TRBJ2-3; 8 nucleotides agree with TRBD2. Per germline, CDR1 SGHVS and CDR2 FNYEAQ. With V trimmed by 2 bases and J by 5 bases, 6 bases remained unmatched. This CDR3 region has 15 residues. The CDR3 loop reads CASSLISGVGDTQYF. The CDR3 DNA reads as TGTGCCAGCAGCTTAATTAGCGGGGTTGGAGATACGCAGTATTTT.

This clone has a single count. This sequence joins TRBV5-6 and TRBJ1-5, with D perhaps matching TRBD1 (6 bases). In germline, CDR1 is SGHDT, CDR2 YYEEEE. Trimming took 4 bases from V and 1 from J, leaving 9 bases between them. The CDR3 is made up of 14 amino acids. Here the CDR3 reads CASSIRGSNQPQHF. The CDR3 nucleotides read TGTGCCAGCAGCATAAGGGGGAGCAATCAGCCCCAGCATTTT.

The chain has TRBV7-8 and TRBJ1-6; D remains unclear. Germline lookup yields CDR1 SGHVS and CDR2 FQNEAQ. The CDR3 consists of 12 residues. The germline V and J ends were trimmed by 3 bases and 9 bases, with 6 bases remaining between them. The CDR3 region has the DNA TGTGCCAGCAGCTTCGACTCTTCACCCCTCCACTTT. Protein sequence: CASSFDSSPLHF. The variable domain in full, completed from reference TRBV7-8 and TRBJ1-6, reads GAGVSQSPRYKVAKRGQDVALRCDPISGHVSLFWYQQALGQGPEFLTYFQNEAQLDKSGLPSDRFFAERPEGSVSTLKIQRTQQEDSAVYLCASSFDSSPLHFGNGTRLTVT.

This chain uses TRBV7-3 with TRBJ2-1; TRBD2 is a possible D gene (6 bases). CDR1 SGHTA and CDR2 FQGTGA come from the germline V gene. V was pared by 2 bases and J by 4 bases, with 21 bases between. The CDR3 sequence is 18 residues long. CDR3 protein: CASSLFAPAGLIYNEQFF. In DNA form, the CDR3 reads TGTGCCAGCAGCTTATTCGCCCCTGCGGGGTTAATTTACAATGAGCAGTTCTTC.

The chain uses TRBV7-2 and TRBJ2-1, with TRBD2 identical over 8 bases. CDR1 is SGHTA, CDR2 FQGNSA, per germline. V dropped 4 bases and J dropped 6; count of bases not matched to a gene: 8. This CDR3 is 15 amino acids long. The CDR3 loop reads CASSWGLVILNEQFF. The CDR3 nucleotides read TGTGCCAGCAGCTGGGGACTAGTAATTCTCAATGAGCAGTTCTTC.

The CDR3 region has the DNA TGTGCCAGCACGCCACGGAGCGGGGGGCCAAACACCGGGGAGCTGTTTTTT. The encoded protein is CASTPRSGGPNTGELFF. The chain couples TRBV27 to TRBJ2-2; 9 positions match TRBD2. Germline loops: CDR1 MNHEY, CDR2 SMNVEV (reference sequence). V lost 7 bases, J lost 2 bases, and 11 bases stayed unmatched. CDR3 length equals 17 residues.

The chain is built from TRBV7-2 and TRBJ1-2; 7 nucleotides line up with TRBD1. Germline CDR1 reads SGHTA; CDR2 reads FQGNSA. With V trimmed by 5 bases and J by 8 bases, 8 bases remained unmatched. The CDR3 loop spans 13 amino acids. Here the CDR3 reads CASSGDRERGYTF. In nucleotides, the CDR3 is TGTGCCAGCAGCGGCGACAGGGAGCGAGGCTACACCTTC.

The chain links TRBV7-2 to TRBJ2-7; the D is unclear. Trimming took off 4 bases at V and 0 bases at J, with 7 bases between the two ends. Germline V CDR1 and CDR2: SGHTA, FQGNSA. The CDR3 covers 13 residues. This CDR3 is CASSYASSYEQYF. For the CDR3, the DNA is TGTGCCAGCAGCTATGCCAGCTCCTACGAGCAGTACTTC.

The chain employs TRBV27 and TRBJ2-2; TRBD2 might be the D (5 bases). The CDR3 spans 13 residues. Trimming pared 2 bases from V and 6 bases from J, leaving 7 bases between. CDR1 and CDR2 (germline): MNHEY, SMNVEV (reference sequence). The CDR3 sequence is CASSLIGAGELFF. The CDR3 region has the DNA TGTGCCAGCAGTTTAATCGGGGCCGGGGAGCTGTTTTTT.

The chain employs TRBV18 and TRBJ2-7, with D possibly TRBD1 on 5 matching bases. The CDR3 consists of 13 residues. The germline V gene encodes CDR1 KGHSH and CDR2 LQKENI. Trimming cost V 6 bases and J 4 bases, with 13 bases left between them. CDR3 in DNA: TGTGCCAGCTCCCCCTTACAGGATTACGAGCAGTACTTC. This translates into CASSPLQDYEQYF.

V gene TRBV21-1 combines with J gene TRBJ1-3. TRBV21-1 is a pseudogene locus. The CDR3 consists of 16 residues. The CDR3 nucleotides are TGTGCCAGCAGCACTCCGGGTCAAATCTCTGGAAACACCATATATTTT. This encodes CASSTPGQISGNTIYF.

This chain connects TRBV4-1 to TRBJ2-3; D may be TRBD2 (6 bases). V was pared by 1 base and J by 7 bases, with 9 bases between. The germline V gene encodes CDR1 MGHRA and CDR2 YSYEKL. The CDR3 is made up of 13 amino acids. CDR3 residues: CASSQVGTYTQYF. CDR3 nucleotides: TGCGCCAGCAGCCAAGTGGGGACTTATACGCAGTATTTT.

V and J are TRBV18 and TRBJ1-1; D call uncertain. Between the trimmed V and J ends, which lost 2 bases and 1 base, there was a span of 17 bases. Germline-derived CDR1 and CDR2 are KGHSH and LQKENI. The CDR3 is made up of 17 amino acids. This CDR3 reads CASSPFGGRLPNTEAFF. CDR3 in DNA: TGTGCCAGCTCACCATTCGGCGGCAGACTGCCGAACACTGAAGCTTTCTTT.